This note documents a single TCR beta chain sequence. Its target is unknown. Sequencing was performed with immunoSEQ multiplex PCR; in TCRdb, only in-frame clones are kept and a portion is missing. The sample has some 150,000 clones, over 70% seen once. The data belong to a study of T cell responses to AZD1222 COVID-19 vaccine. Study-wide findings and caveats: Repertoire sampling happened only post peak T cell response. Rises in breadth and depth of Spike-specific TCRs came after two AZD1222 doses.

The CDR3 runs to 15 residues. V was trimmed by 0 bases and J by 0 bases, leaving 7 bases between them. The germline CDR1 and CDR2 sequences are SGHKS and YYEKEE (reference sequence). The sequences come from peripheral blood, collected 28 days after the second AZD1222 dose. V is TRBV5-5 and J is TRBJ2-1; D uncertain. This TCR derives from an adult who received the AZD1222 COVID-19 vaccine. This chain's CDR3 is CASSLASSSYNEQFF. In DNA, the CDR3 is TGTGCCAGCAGCTTGGCTTCCAGCTCCTACAATGAGCAGTTCTTC.